The 20 T cell receptor beta chains given below trace back to one sample, sequenced in a study of blood T cell repertoires in COVID-19. Using immunoSEQ multiplex PCR, the repertoire was profiled, and TCRdb retains in-frame clones only, with some absent. The data contain approximately 200,000 clones, 88% of them singletons. The source material was PBMCs or T cells enriched from blood (not recorded which). All receptors come from a woman in her twenties or thirties who had been exposed to COVID-19.

CDR3 amino acids: CASSPRQVNTGELFF. The CDR3 DNA is TGTGCCAGCTCACCACGTCAGGTCAACACCGGGGAGCTGTTTTTT. The V call is TRBV18, the J call TRBJ2-2, with D unclear. In germline, CDR1 is KGHSH, CDR2 LQKENI. The CDR3 is 15 residues long. V lost 1 base to trimming and J lost 2 bases, with 8 bases between them.

The rearrangement joins TRBV5-6 to TRBJ2-1; 7 positions match TRBD2. This CDR3 region has 16 residues. The germline CDR1 and CDR2 sequences are SGHDT and YYEEEE. V trimming: 4 bases; J trimming: 7 bases; junction bases outside the gene matches: 14. The CDR3 is CASSVLLRGRNNEQFF. Written as DNA, the CDR3 is TGTGCCAGCAGCGTCCTCCTACGCGGGAGAAATAATGAGCAGTTCTTC.

This sequence joins TRBV14 and TRBJ1-2; D is unresolved. Trimming shortened V by 0 bases and J by 8 bases, and 13 bases separated the two germline ends. Germline CDR1 and CDR2: SGHDN and FVKESK. The CDR3 length is 14 residues. The DNA of the CDR3 is TGTGCCAGCAGCCAAGAAGTTGCGGGGTTCGGCTACACCTTC. Translation gives CASSQEVAGFGYTF.

The chain employs TRBV5-5 and TRBJ2-1; 11 bases map to TRBD2. V trimming: 3 bases; J trimming: 8 bases; junction bases outside the gene matches: 13. The V gene's germline CDR1 is SGHKS and CDR2 YYEKEE (reference sequence). The CDR3 has 17 residues. The CDR3 protein is CASSSPGTSGIRDEQFF. CDR3 sequence (DNA): TGTGCCAGCAGCTCCCCCGGGACTAGCGGTATCAGGGATGAGCAGTTCTTC.

The chain recombines TRBV7-8 with TRBJ2-5; D is undetermined. With 4 bases removed from V and 4 bases from J, the gap between germline ends came to 13 bases. Germline CDR1 SGHVS, CDR2 FQNEAQ. CDR3 length equals 14 residues. CDR3 nucleotides: TGTGCCAGCAGCTCACTATTGTTCGGAGAGACCCAGTACTTC. It specifies CASSSLLFGETQYF.

Points on this clone: At the DNA level, this CDR3 is encoded by other sequences in the same sample as well. V usage is TRBV19 and J usage is TRBJ1-6, with TRBD1 matching over 7 bases. The CDR3 extends over 13 amino acids. The germline V gene has CDR1 LNHDA and CDR2 SQIVND (reference sequence). With V trimmed by 5 bases and J by 10 bases, 5 bases remained unmatched. CDR3 DNA sequence: TGTGCCAGTAGTCGCCAGGGGGGCTCACCCCTCCACTTT. It is translated as CASSRQGGSPLHF. Full variable domain (missing parts from reference TRBV19 and TRBJ1-6): DGGITQSPKYLFRKEGQNVTLSCEQNLNHDAMYWYRQDPGQGLRLIYYSQIVNDFQKGDIAEGYSVSREKKESFPLTVTSAQKNPTAFYLCASSRQGGSPLHFGNGTRLTVT.

V usage is TRBV28 and J usage is TRBJ2-1; 7 nucleotides agree with TRBD1. The CDR3 extends over 14 amino acids. The ends lost 4 bases at V and 6 bases at J; junction bases unmatched: 6. The germline V gene has CDR1 MDHEN and CDR2 SYDVKM. This CDR3 is CASSSPTGINEQFF. The CDR3 DNA sequence: TGTGCCAGCAGTTCCCCGACAGGGATCAATGAGCAGTTCTTC.

The CDR3 region has the DNA TGCGCCAGCAGCCCCCGGGACAGAGGAACTAATGAAAAACTGTTTTTT. Protein sequence: CASSPRDRGTNEKLFF. The chain combines TRBV5-1 with TRBJ1-4; TRBD1 matches 7 bases. Germline loops: CDR1 SGHRS, CDR2 YFSETQ. V gave up 4 bases and J gave up 1 base; unmatched junction bases: 7. The CDR3 sequence is 16 residues long. Full variable domain (missing parts from reference TRBV5-1 and TRBJ1-4): KAGVTQTPRYLIKTRGQQVTLSCSPISGHRSVSWYQQTPGQGLQFLFEYFSETQRNKGNFPGRFSGRQFSNSRSEMNVSTLELGDSALYLCASSPRDRGTNEKLFFGSGTQLSVL.

The V call is TRBV5-1, the J call TRBJ2-7; D remains unclear. The length of the CDR3 is 13 residues. Trimming took off 1 base at V and 0 bases at J, with 5 bases between the two ends. CDR1 SGHRS and CDR2 YFSETQ come from the germline V gene. The CDR3 loop is CASSLPSSYEQYF. The CDR3 DNA is TGCGCCAGCAGCTTGCCTAGCTCCTACGAGCAGTACTTC. Full variable domain (remainder filled in from reference TRBV5-1 and TRBJ2-7): KAGVTQTPRYLIKTRGQQVTLSCSPISGHRSVSWYQQTPGQGLQFLFEYFSETQRNKGNFPGRFSGRQFSNSRSEMNVSTLELGDSALYLCASSLPSSYEQYFGPGTRLTVT.

The V and J genes are TRBV9 and TRBJ2-1; D not certain. Trimming shortened V by 0 bases and J by 10 bases, and 8 bases separated the two germline ends. The germline gives CDR1 SGDLS, CDR2 YYNGEE. The CDR3 has 12 amino acids. CDR3 protein: CASSVGSQEQFF. The CDR3 coding sequence is TGTGCCAGCAGCGTAGGGTCCCAGGAGCAGTTCTTC.

The genes are TRBV28 and TRBJ1-4; D perhaps matches TRBD1 (5 bases). Per the germline V gene, CDR1 is MDHEN and CDR2 is SYDVKM. Trimming left V 6 bases short and J 4 bases short, with 12 bases between. The CDR3 consists of 14 residues. This CDR3 is CASRGGWLNEKLFF. The CDR3 DNA reads TGTGCCAGCAGGGGGGGGTGGCTTAATGAAAAACTGTTTTTT. Looking up the rest from reference TRBV28 and TRBJ1-4 gives the full variable domain: DVKVTQSSRYLVKRTGEKVFLECVQDMDHENMFWYRQDPGLGLRLIYFSYDVKMKEKGDIPEGYSVSREKKERFSLILESASTNQTSMYLCASRGGWLNEKLFFGSGTQLSVL.

This rearrangement joins TRBV7-9 to TRBJ1-1; perhaps TRBD1 as D (6 bases). This CDR3 contains 14 residues. CDR1 is SEHNR, CDR2 FQNEAQ, per germline (reference sequence). V was cut by 4 bases and J by 1 base, with 10 bases left in between. The CDR3 loop reads CASSSGTSNTEAFF. CDR3 DNA sequence: TGTGCCAGCAGCTCCGGGACATCGAACACTGAAGCTTTCTTT.

This clone is a singleton in its sample. The chain joins TRBV3-1 (or the pseudogene TRBV3-2) to TRBJ1-6; possible D gene TRBD1, 5 bases. Trimming pared 1 base from V and 5 bases from J, leaving 9 bases between. This CDR3 has 15 amino acids. Germline CDR1 LGHDT, CDR2 YNNKEL (reference sequence). CDR3 loop: CASSQGQSNNSPLHF. The CDR3 DNA sequence: TGTGCCAGCAGCCAAGGACAGAGTAATAATTCACCCCTCCACTTT.

Written as DNA, the CDR3 is TGTGCCTGGAGTGGAGGACAGGCAGGTCAGCCCCAGCATTTT. This translates into CAWSGGQAGQPQHF. V and J are TRBV30 and TRBJ1-5, with 7 bases aligning to TRBD1. In germline, CDR1 is GTSNPN, CDR2 SVGIG (reference sequence). The ends lost 1 base at V and 6 bases at J; junction bases unmatched: 6. This CDR3 has 14 amino acids.

The chain links TRBV11-2 to TRBJ1-1, with unresolved D. CDR3 length: 14 residues. The germline CDR1 and CDR2 sequences are SGHAT and FQNNGV. Trimming removed 1 base from V and 4 bases from J, with 10 bases in between. CDR3 nucleotides: TGTGCCAGCAGCTTAGCCCGCCGGAGCACTGAAGCTTTCTTT. Protein: CASSLARRSTEAFF.

The sample holds one count of this clone. The chain has TRBV3-1 (or the pseudogene TRBV3-2) and TRBJ1-2, with 8 bases lining up with TRBD1. J was trimmed by 5 bases and V by 6 bases; bases with no gene match: 5. The CDR3 loop spans 13 amino acids. In germline, CDR1 is LGHDT, CDR2 YNNKEL (reference sequence). CDR3 sequence: CASSFRQGYGYTF. Written as DNA, the CDR3 is TGTGCCAGCAGTTTTAGACAGGGGTATGGCTACACCTTC.

The CDR3 DNA reads TGTGCCAGCAGAACAGACAGGAGGCGTGAAAAACTGTTTTTT. As protein: CASRTDRRREKLFF. The J gene is TRBJ1-4, the V gene TRBV2; possible D gene TRBD1, 6 bases. V dropped 6 bases and J dropped 7 bases, with 15 bases sitting between them. Germline CDR1 and CDR2: SNHLY and FYNNEI. CDR3 length: 14 amino acids.

The genes are TRBV3-1 (or the pseudogene TRBV3-2) and TRBJ1-2, with D unresolved. V was pared by 1 base and J by 7 bases, with 10 bases between. The V gene's germline CDR1 is LGHDT and CDR2 YNNKEL (reference sequence). CDR3 size: 13 residues. The chain's CDR3 is CASSQGGGFGYTF. Here the CDR3 DNA reads TGTGCCAGCAGCCAAGGTGGAGGGTTTGGCTACACCTTC.

The chain's CDR3 is CASFWDSAPDTQYF. CDR3 sequence (DNA): TGTGCCAGCTTCTGGGACTCGGCGCCAGATACGCAGTATTTT. V and J are TRBV7-9 and TRBJ2-3, with D possibly matching TRBD2 (6 bases). The CDR3 covers 14 residues. V was cut by 8 bases and J by 4 bases, with 16 bases left in between. In germline, CDR1 is SEHNR, CDR2 FQNEAQ (reference sequence).

The V call is TRBV7-3, the J call TRBJ2-5; 12 bases are shared with TRBD2. From germline, CDR1 is SGHTA and CDR2 FQGTGA. CDR3 length equals 15 residues. With 10 bases clipped from V and 2 bases from J, the junction kept 8 bases outside the gene matches. CDR3 loop: CAIEGLAGIQETQYF. CDR3 bases: TGTGCCATCGAAGGACTAGCGGGGATACAAGAGACCCAGTACTTC.